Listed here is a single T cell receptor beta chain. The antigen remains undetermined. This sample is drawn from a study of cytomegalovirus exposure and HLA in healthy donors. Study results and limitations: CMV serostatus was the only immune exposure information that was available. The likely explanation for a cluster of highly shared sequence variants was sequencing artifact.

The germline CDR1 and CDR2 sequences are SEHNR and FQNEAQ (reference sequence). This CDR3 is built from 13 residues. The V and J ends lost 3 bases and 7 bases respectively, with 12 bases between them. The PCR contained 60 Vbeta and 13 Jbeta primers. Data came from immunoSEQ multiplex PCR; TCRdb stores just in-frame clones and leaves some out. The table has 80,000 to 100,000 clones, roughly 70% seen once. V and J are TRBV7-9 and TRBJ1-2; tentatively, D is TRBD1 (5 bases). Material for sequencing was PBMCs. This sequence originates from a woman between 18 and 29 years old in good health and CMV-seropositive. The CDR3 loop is CASSFGPGGGYTF. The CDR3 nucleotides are TGTGCCAGCAGCTTTGGACCCGGGGGTGGCTACACCTTC.